A single sample gave rise to the 19 T cell receptor beta chains below, sequenced in a study of patients and donors after allogeneic stem cell transplantation. In TCRdb, the RT-PCR reads were re-called with MiXCR into one record per CDR3 protein. This table has 800,000 to 1,000,000 distinct CDR3 sequences, roughly 17% appearing once. The sequencing input was blood, either unsorted or a sorted T cell fraction (not recorded which). All receptors derive from a human donor who was either an allogeneic HSCT recipient or a stem cell or donor lymphocyte infusion donor (not recorded which). It is not recorded whose cells these are; they may come from a transplant donor.

This clonotype was seen a few times. The gene calls are TRBV12-3 or TRBV12-4 and TRBJ1-5, with a weak D call TRBD1 (6 bases). This CDR3 is built from 16 residues. The germline V and J ends were trimmed by 2 bases and 4 bases, with 15 bases remaining between them. The CDR3 region is CASSLRGGTWNQPQHF. DNA of the CDR3: TGTGCCAGCAGTTTAAGAGGGGGGACGTGGAATCAGCCCCAGCATTTT.

The chain is built from TRBV4-1 and TRBJ2-2; D is possibly TRBD2 (6 bases). V was pared by 0 bases and J by 6 bases, with 11 bases between. The CDR3 extends over 15 amino acids. The germline CDR1 and CDR2 sequences are MGHRA and YSYEKL. Here the CDR3 reads CASSQDLASAGELFF. CDR3 DNA sequence: TGCGCCAGCAGCCAAGATCTTGCTAGCGCCGGGGAGCTGTTTTTT.

There are a few counts of this clonotype. The chain combines TRBV4-3 with TRBJ2-7; D is ambiguous. Germline assignment: CDR1 LGHNA and CDR2 YSLEER. This CDR3 is 14 amino acids long. Trimming took 0 bases from V and 3 from J, leaving 9 bases between them. The CDR3 DNA follows: TGCGCCAGCAGCCAAGATGTCAGGAACTACGAGCAGTACTTC. It encodes CASSQDVRNYEQYF.

This rearrangement joins TRBV20-1 to TRBJ1-1; D gene unclear. The ends were cut back, 1 base at V and 6 bases at J, with 9 bases in the middle. The CDR3 length is 12 residues. The germline V gene encodes CDR1 DFQATT and CDR2 SNEGSKA (reference sequence). The CDR3 nucleotides read TGCAGTGCTAGAGGAGGCGTCGCTGAAGCTTTCTTT. It specifies CSARGGVAEAFF.

The rearrangement links TRBV9 to TRBJ2-4; 8 positions match TRBD1. The V segment lost 4 bases and the J segment 0 bases; nucleotides outside the gene matches: 6. The CDR3 covers 16 residues. Germline CDR1 reads SGDLS; CDR2 reads YYNGEE. CDR3: CASSPQGALAKNIQYF. The CDR3 nucleotides are TGTGCCAGCAGCCCCCAGGGGGCTCTAGCCAAAAACATTCAGTACTTC.

This clonotype was counted a few times. The V call is TRBV6-1, the J call TRBJ1-1, with a weak D call TRBD1 (5 bases). Per germline, CDR1 MNHNS and CDR2 SASEGT. The CDR3 length is 13 residues. The ends were cut back, 10 bases at V and 4 bases at J, with 16 bases in the middle. The CDR3 DNA reads TGTGCCACCACTCGGGGGAGCTTCACTGAAGCTTTCTTT. Amino acid sequence: CATTRGSFTEAFF.

This clonotype showed up just once. As the CDR3 is not closed by the conserved phenylalanine or tryptophan, this likely results from a read error. It is unclear where the CDR3 begins or ends on the DNA, so no DNA is shown, and the CDR3 is as TCRdb lists it. The V call is TRBV7-3, the J call TRBJ2-7; the table's D call TRBD1 went unverified against the DNA. CDR1 is SGHTA, CDR2 FQGTGA, per germline. The CDR3 comprises 11 residues, both ends counted. The CDR3 spells CALSNPCRAPI.

This clonotype was seen ten or more times. The chain carries TRBV6-1 and TRBJ1-1, with 8 bases lining up with TRBD1. V was pared by 6 bases and J by 3 bases, with 3 bases of the junction left unmatched. Germline values: CDR1 MNHNS, CDR2 SASEGT. The CDR3 length is 13 residues. CDR3 in amino acids: CASRPQGDTEAFF. The DNA of the CDR3 is TGTGCCAGCAGGCCACAGGGGGACACTGAAGCTTTCTTT.

Many counts were recorded for this clonotype. The rearrangement links TRBV7-2 to TRBJ2-3; no definite D call. The germline V gene encodes CDR1 SGHTA and CDR2 FQGNSA. The V end was cut by 2 bases, the J end by 2 bases, with 14 bases between. The CDR3 loop spans 16 amino acids. Written as DNA, the CDR3 is TGTGCCAGCAGCTTAAATGGGGTTACCAACACAGATACGCAGTATTTT. As protein: CASSLNGVTNTDTQYF.

This clonotype was counted a few times. The chain has TRBV30 and TRBJ2-1; D is possibly TRBD2 (6 bases). The CDR3 spans 11 residues. Germline CDR1 is GTSNPN and CDR2 is SVGIG (reference sequence). Trimming left V 4 bases short and J 12 bases short, with 13 bases between. This CDR3 is CAWMEGLGQFF. CDR3 sequence (DNA): TGTGCCTGGATGGAGGGCCTAGGGCAGTTCTTC.

Only a few counts were recorded for this clonotype. V usage is TRBV7-9 and J usage is TRBJ2-5; no reliable D call. Germline V lookup: CDR1 SEHNR, CDR2 FQNEAQ (reference sequence). Trimming took off 1 base at V and 1 base at J, with 10 bases between the two ends. CDR3 length equals 15 residues. The CDR3 DNA reads as TGTGCCAGCAGCTTAGAGGAATCGCTCCAAGAGACCCAGTACTTC. The encoded protein is CASSLEESLQETQYF.

This clonotype appeared a few times. The chain combines TRBV20-1 with TRBJ1-4; 9 nucleotides agree with TRBD1. The CDR3 consists of 14 residues. In germline, CDR1 is DFQATT, CDR2 SNEGSKA (reference sequence). The junction had 9 bases not matched to a gene; V was cut back by 5 bases and J by 8 bases. DNA for the CDR3: TGCAGTGCTCGACCCGGGACAGGGTACGAAAAACTGTTTTTT. Translation gives CSARPGTGYEKLFF.

This clonotype appeared a few times. This chain uses TRBV20-1 with TRBJ2-6; 9 nucleotides match TRBD1. The CDR3 is 18 residues long. Germline V gene lookup returns CDR1 DFQATT and CDR2 SNEGSKA (reference sequence). Trimming cost V 5 bases and J 4 bases; bases outside gene matches: 15. The CDR3 DNA sequence: TGCAGTGCTTCCCCGGAGGGGACAGGGATTGCCGGGGCCAACGTCCTGACTTTC. This encodes CSASPEGTGIAGANVLTF.

The chain is built from TRBV20-1 and TRBJ2-1, with 8 nucleotides matching TRBD2. Trimming at V came to 4 bases and at J to 1 base, leaving 6 bases not matched to a gene. Germline CDR1 is DFQATT and CDR2 is SNEGSKA (reference sequence). This CDR3 is built from 15 residues. CDR3 sequence reads: CSATTTSASYNEQFF. The CDR3 nucleotides are TGCAGTGCTACGACGACTAGCGCTTCCTACAATGAGCAGTTCTTC.

This sequence joins TRBV6-6 and TRBJ1-4, with D possibly being TRBD1 (5 bases). The CDR3 covers 12 residues. The germline V gene encodes CDR1 MNHNY and CDR2 SVGAGI (reference sequence). Deletions cut 8 bases from V and 8 bases from J, with 12 bases between. CDR3: CASGRHREKLFF. CDR3 DNA: TGTGCCAGCGGAAGGCACAGGGAAAAACTGTTTTTT.

The chain has TRBV27 and TRBJ1-5; D not certain. The CDR3 has 15 residues. CDR1 MNHEY and CDR2 SMNVEV come from the germline V gene (reference sequence). The V end was cut by 0 bases, the J end by 2 bases, with 8 bases between. In DNA, the CDR3 is TGTGCCAGCAGTTTATCTGGCCCGGGCAATCAGCCCCAGCATTTT. Residues: CASSLSGPGNQPQHF.

This clonotype was observed a handful of times. The CDR3 loop reads CSAGSSGGASETQYF. CDR3 DNA: TGCAGTGCCGGCAGCTCAGGGGGCGCGTCAGAGACCCAGTACTTC. The chain carries TRBV20-1 and TRBJ2-5; 8 nucleotides match TRBD1. CDR1 DFQATT and CDR2 SNEGSKA come from the germline V gene (reference sequence). The J segment lost 4 bases and the V segment lost 6 bases, leaving 13 bases of the junction unmatched. The length of the CDR3 is 15 residues.

This clonotype has more than one count but fewer than ten. The V and J genes are TRBV5-1 and TRBJ1-2; D is possibly TRBD1 (5 bases). Trimming removed 0 bases from V and 8 bases from J, with 14 bases in between. In germline, CDR1 is SGHRS, CDR2 YFSETQ. The CDR3 has 14 residues. The CDR3 DNA is TGCGCCAGCAGCTTGGAGGCCTACGGGGACGGCTACACCTTC. Amino acid sequence: CASSLEAYGDGYTF.

The chain couples TRBV27 to TRBJ2-5; 8 bases map to TRBD2. CDR3 length equals 17 residues. In germline, CDR1 is MNHEY, CDR2 SMNVEV (reference sequence). V was pared by 3 bases and J by 1 base, with 10 bases of the junction left unmatched. CDR3 in DNA: TGTGCCAGCAGTTTCCACCACCGAGCGGGGGTCCAAGAGACCCAGTACTTC. Translated: CASSFHHRAGVQETQYF.